These 8 T cell receptor beta chains were all obtained from the same sample, sequenced in a study of cytomegalovirus exposure and HLA in healthy donors. Profiled with immunoSEQ multiplex PCR; TCRdb holds only in-frame clones, not every one. The sample yields 150,000 to 200,000 clones, roughly 80% seen once. Sequenced input: PBMCs. The receptors originated from a young man in good health and CMV-seropositive.

The CDR3 here is CASSPSQGRETQYF. The CDR3 DNA reads as TGTGCCAGCAGTCCGTCCCAGGGCCGGGAGACCCAGTACTTC. The chain uses TRBV27 and TRBJ2-5; TRBD1 is a possible D gene (5 bases). Germline CDR1 and CDR2: MNHEY and SMNVEV (reference sequence). Trimming cost V 5 bases and J 5 bases, with 15 bases left between them. This CDR3 has 14 residues.

The chain is built from TRBV5-1 and TRBJ2-1; D is perhaps TRBD2 (6 bases). CDR3 length: 15 residues. V was shortened by 0 bases and J by 9 bases, with 16 bases between the two germline ends. CDR1 is SGHRS, CDR2 YFSETQ, per germline. CDR3 bases: TGCGCCAGCAGCTTGGCCCTCACTAGCTGGGTTGAGCAGTTCTTC. Translated: CASSLALTSWVEQFF.

The chain is built from TRBV12-5 and TRBJ2-7, with D possibly matching TRBD2 (6 bases). The germline V and J ends were trimmed by 5 bases and 3 bases, with 17 bases remaining between them. The V gene's germline CDR1 is LGHNT and CDR2 FRNRAP. The CDR3 is 15 amino acids. For the CDR3, the DNA is TGTGCTAGTGGTGCCGGGACTCGGACGGGCTACGAGCAGTACTTC. It yields the protein CASGAGTRTGYEQYF.

This chain joins TRBV7-3 and TRBJ2-5, with 9 bases lining up with TRBD2. The CDR3 runs to 15 residues. The junction had 6 bases not matched to a gene; V was cut back by 2 bases and J by 5 bases. Germline-derived CDR1 and CDR2 are SGHTA and FQGTGA. CDR3 bases: TGTGCCAGCAGCTTAGGTAGCGGGAGCTTGGAGACCCAGTACTTC. Amino acid sequence: CASSLGSGSLETQYF.

This chain connects TRBV11-1 to TRBJ2-5; tentatively, D is TRBD2 (5 bases). Germline V gives CDR1 SGHAT, CDR2 FQDESV (reference sequence). Trimming pared 1 base from V and 3 bases from J, leaving 9 bases between. CDR3 size: 14 residues. The CDR3 sequence: CASSLVYGEETQYF. The CDR3 bases are TGTGCCAGCAGCTTAGTTTACGGGGAAGAGACCCAGTACTTC.

This clone was recorded once. The chain carries TRBV15 and TRBJ1-3; 11 nucleotides line up with TRBD1. CDR3 length: 18 residues. The J segment lost 2 bases and the V segment lost 6 bases, leaving 12 bases of the junction unmatched. Germline V gene lookup returns CDR1 LNHNV and CDR2 YYDKDF (reference sequence). The CDR3, as DNA: TGTGCCACCAGAGGCCTGGGACAGGGGGTAGTAGCTGGAAACACCATATATTTT. It encodes CATRGLGQGVVAGNTIYF.

The V call is TRBV2, the J call TRBJ1-5; D is unclear. Germline assignment: CDR1 SNHLY and CDR2 FYNNEI. Trimming shortened V by 6 bases and J by 7 bases, and 10 bases separated the two germline ends. This CDR3 has 12 amino acids. DNA for the CDR3: TGTGCCAGCAGACGACAAAACCAGCCCCAGCATTTT. It encodes CASRRQNQPQHF.

This chain uses TRBV9 with TRBJ2-1; 7 nucleotides agree with TRBD2. Germline trimming cut 3 bases from V and 5 bases from J; bases unmatched to any gene: 8. The germline gives CDR1 SGDLS, CDR2 YYNGEE. The length of the CDR3 is 15 residues. The CDR3: CASSGRDLADNEQFF. The CDR3 region has the DNA TGTGCCAGCAGCGGCCGGGATCTAGCGGACAATGAGCAGTTCTTC.